A single sample is the source of the 10 T cell receptor beta chains below, sequenced in a study of T cell repertoires and HLA-DP antigens (dated by TCRdb to between 2018 and 2020). Receptors were amplified or captured by the immunoSEQ multiplex PCR assay. TCRdb's version of the immuneACCESS table is confined to in-frame rearrangements and falls short of the full clone set. An unresolved V gene accounts for under half of the shortfall where checked; the remainder is of unknown origin. This sample lists almost 90,000 clones; roughly 86% were detected once. The ten largest clones take up around 1.7% of the sample. Their target antigens are unknown. Source material: CD4+ T cells from PBMCs. The receptors were gathered from a man over 45 in good health and CMV-seronegative.

V is TRBV11-2 and J is TRBJ2-5; 9 bases are a match to TRBD2. This CDR3 spans 14 amino acids. Trimming cost V 3 bases and J 5 bases; bases outside gene matches: 4. The germline CDR1 and CDR2 sequences are SGHAT and FQNNGV. DNA of the CDR3: TGTGCCAGCAGCTTCGGCGGGGGGGCGGAGACCCAGTACTTC. It translates to CASSFGGGAETQYF.

The genes are TRBV28 and TRBJ2-2; D is perhaps TRBD1 (5 bases). Trimming stripped 2 bases from V and 7 bases from J, with 11 bases between. CDR3 size: 14 residues. In germline, CDR1 is MDHEN, CDR2 SYDVKM. The CDR3 loop reads CASSLRQTYGELFF. The CDR3, as DNA: TGTGCCAGCAGTTTACGACAGACGTACGGGGAGCTGTTTTTT.

The chain employs TRBV7-9 and TRBJ2-2; 10 positions match TRBD2. The V segment lost 5 bases and the J segment 2 bases; nucleotides outside the gene matches: 14. CDR1 and CDR2 (germline): SEHNR, FQNEAQ (reference sequence). The CDR3 runs to 19 residues. CDR3 protein: CASSQGSASGSLNTGELFF. The CDR3 nucleotides read TGTGCCAGCAGCCAAGGTAGCGCTAGCGGGAGTTTAAACACCGGGGAGCTGTTTTTT.

CDR3 bases: TGTGCCAGCAGCCACCCCGGGCTAGCGGGGGGGCCAGGAGAGCAGTTCTTC. This translates into CASSHPGLAGGPGEQFF. The V and J genes are TRBV27 and TRBJ2-1; 12 bases line up with TRBD2. There are 17 residues in the CDR3. Germline assignment: CDR1 MNHEY and CDR2 SMNVEV (reference sequence). After removal of 6 bases from V and 10 bases from J, the junction contained 16 bases not matched to a gene.

The chain recombines TRBV5-6 with TRBJ2-7; tentatively, D is TRBD1 or TRBD2 (6 bases each). This CDR3 spans 17 amino acids. The ends were cut back, 2 bases at V and 0 bases at J, with 18 bases in the middle. Germline V gene lookup returns CDR1 SGHDT and CDR2 YYEEEE. CDR3 DNA: TGTGCCAGCAGCTTCAGGGGCGTTGGGGGAGGCTCCTACGAGCAGTACTTC. As protein: CASSFRGVGGGSYEQYF.

The chain links TRBV19 to TRBJ1-1; weak D call: TRBD1 (5 bases). Germline values: CDR1 LNHDA, CDR2 SQIVND (reference sequence). Trimming stripped 4 bases from V and 4 bases from J, with 16 bases between. The CDR3 is 15 residues long. CDR3: CASSRGRERSTEAFF. In DNA, the CDR3 is TGTGCCAGTAGTAGGGGCAGGGAGAGGAGCACTGAAGCTTTCTTT.

This clone was observed once. The DNA for the CDR3 is TGTGCCAGCAGCCAAGATACGTCGGGGGTTGGCTATGGCTACACCTTC. Protein: CASSQDTSGVGYGYTF. The rearrangement links TRBV4-2 to TRBJ1-2; D is perhaps TRBD1 (5 bases). Germline V gene lookup returns CDR1 LGHNA and CDR2 YNFKEQ. Trimming removed 0 bases at V and 4 bases at J, with 15 bases between. The length of the CDR3 is 16 residues.

The rearrangement links TRBV30 to TRBJ1-4; TRBD1 aligns across 8 bases. This CDR3 contains 13 residues. In germline, CDR1 is GTSNPN, CDR2 SVGIG (reference sequence). Trimming removed 5 bases from V and 8 bases from J; junction bases left unmatched: 7. The CDR3 nucleotides read TGTGCCTGGTTTAAGGACAGGGAGGAAAAACTGTTTTTT. Its translation is CAWFKDREEKLFF.

This chain links TRBV18 with TRBJ1-2, with 9 bases identical to TRBD1. CDR3 size: 15 residues. Germline V gene sequence: CDR1 KGHSH, CDR2 LQKENI. With 3 bases clipped from V and 7 bases from J, the junction kept 9 bases outside the gene matches. The CDR3 sequence: CASSPRDRADSGYTF. In nucleotides, the CDR3 is TGTGCCAGCTCACCGAGGGACAGGGCGGATAGTGGCTACACCTTC.

The chain recombines TRBV4-1 with TRBJ2-7; no clear D gene. Trimming left V 3 bases short and J 6 bases short, with 12 bases between. Germline V lookup: CDR1 MGHRA, CDR2 YSYEKL. The CDR3 sequence is 13 residues long. CDR3 sequence: CASSQKDGTEQYF. The CDR3 nucleotides are TGCGCCAGCAGCCAGAAAGACGGCACCGAGCAGTACTTC.